This entry is about one TCR beta chain. The antigen is undetermined. This sample was taken from a study of cytomegalovirus exposure and HLA in healthy donors. Looking at the study overall: The platform used for the roughly 130 validation repertoires matched that of the roughly 630 first-cohort repertoires, a later analysis reported.

The study, taken as a whole, reports: A few of the chains that were CMV-associated were confirmed in vitro to be specific for CMV antigens. The authors listed roughly 150 TCR beta chains as cytomegalovirus-associated. Most TCR sequences proved rare, with some public TCRs found in many donors.

Here immunoSEQ multiplex PCR was the method, and the copy in TCRdb shows in-frame clones only, minus some. The data hold roughly 130,000 clones, with about 88% observed a single time. The CDR3 runs to 13 residues. The V gene lost 4 bases and the J gene lost 2 bases, with 9 bases spanning the gap. Germline-derived CDR1 and CDR2 are SGHRS and YFSETQ. The receptor comes from a man in his thirties or forties in good health and CMV-seronegative. The sequenced sample consisted of PBMCs. The chain links TRBV5-1 to TRBJ1-1, with no clear D. CDR3 nucleotides: TGCGCCAGCAGCCCCCGACAAAACACTGAAGCTTTCTTT. Protein product: CASSPRQNTEAFF.